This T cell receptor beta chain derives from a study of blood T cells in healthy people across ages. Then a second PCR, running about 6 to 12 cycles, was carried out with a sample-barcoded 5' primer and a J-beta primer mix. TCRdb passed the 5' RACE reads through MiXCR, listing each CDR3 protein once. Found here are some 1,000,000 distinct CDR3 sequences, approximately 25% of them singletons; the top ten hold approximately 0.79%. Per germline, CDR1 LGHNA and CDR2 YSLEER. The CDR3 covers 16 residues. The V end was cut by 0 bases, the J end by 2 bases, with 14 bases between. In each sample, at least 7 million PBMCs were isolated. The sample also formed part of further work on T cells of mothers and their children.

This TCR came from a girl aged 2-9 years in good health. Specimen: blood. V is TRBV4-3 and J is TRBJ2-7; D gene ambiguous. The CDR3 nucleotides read TGCGCCAGCAGCCAAGAATACGCACAACCTACCTACGAGCAGTACTTC. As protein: CASSQEYAQPTYEQYF.